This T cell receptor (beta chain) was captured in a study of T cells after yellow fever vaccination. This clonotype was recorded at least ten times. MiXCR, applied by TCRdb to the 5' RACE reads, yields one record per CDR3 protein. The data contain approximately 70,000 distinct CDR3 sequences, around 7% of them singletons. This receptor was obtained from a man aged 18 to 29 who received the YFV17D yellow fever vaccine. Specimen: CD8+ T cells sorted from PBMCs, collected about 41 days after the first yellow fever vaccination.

CDR3 DNA: TGTGCCAGCAGCTGGGGGTCCACGGCTAACTATGGCTACACCTTC. As protein: CASSWGSTANYGYTF. The chain is built from TRBV5-5 and TRBJ1-2, with D possibly matching TRBD1 (5 bases). There are 15 residues in the CDR3. CDR1 and CDR2 (germline): SGHKS, YYEKEE (reference sequence). The ends were cut back, 3 bases at V and 0 bases at J, with 12 bases in the middle.